The subject of this entry is one T cell receptor beta chain. Its matching antigen is unknown. The CDR3 runs 14 residues. Germline lookup yields CDR1 MNHEY and CDR2 SMNVEV (reference sequence). Trimming shortened V by 5 bases and J by 1 base, and 11 bases separated the two germline ends. This specimen comes from a study of T-cell memory formation after mild COVID-19. Points from the study as a whole: Researchers report contracting CD4+ clones mostly in CM and EM, with CD8+ clones in EMRA.

TCRdb redid the calling of the 5' RACE reads with MiXCR, one entry per CDR3 protein. The sample holds approximately 570,000 distinct CDR3 sequences, roughly 18% seen once. The chain has TRBV27 and TRBJ1-1, with a tentative D call TRBD1 (6 bases). The sequenced material came from PBMCs or a T cell subset sorted from them (not recorded which). This sequence originates from an adult woman who had mild COVID-19 (a few samples of this study predate the infection). Cell type and time point are not known. The CDR3 region is CASSRGTPNTEAFF. The DNA of the CDR3 is TGTGCCAGCAGTCGCGGGACACCGAACACTGAAGCTTTCTTT.